The 26 T cell receptor beta chains reported below all come from one sample, sequenced in a study of blood T cells in healthy people across ages. Using a J-beta primer mix together with a sample-barcoded 5' primer, a second PCR was run for about 6 to 12 cycles. Using its own MiXCR run on the 5' RACE reads, TCRdb lists one record per CDR3 protein. This table has around 1.5 million distinct CDR3 sequences, about 31% appearing once. The sample taken for sequencing was blood. These receptors were taken from a woman younger than 45 in good health.

The CDR3 region is CATSGPDRATGSGVYNEQFF. The CDR3 coding sequence is TGTGCCACCAGTGGCCCCGACAGGGCGACCGGAAGCGGGGTCTACAATGAGCAGTTCTTC. The chain is built from TRBV24-1 and TRBJ2-1; perhaps D is TRBD1 or TRBD2 (7 bases each). The V end was cut by 5 bases, the J end by 3 bases, with 28 bases between. Germline V lookup: CDR1 KGHDR, CDR2 SFDVKD. The CDR3 is made up of 20 amino acids.

This chain's CDR3 is CASRDAACGYTF. The DNA for the CDR3 is TGTGCCAGCCGCGATGCAGCTTGTGGCTACACCTTC. The genes are TRBV9 and TRBJ1-2; D call uncertain. Trimming removed 7 bases at V and 7 bases at J, with 14 bases between. Germline-derived CDR1 and CDR2 are SGDLS and YYNGEE. CDR3 length equals 12 residues.

The chain is built from TRBV20-1 and TRBJ2-5; TRBD2 matches at 8 bases. J lost 2 bases, V lost 7 bases, and 9 bases had no gene match. CDR3 length: 14 residues. Germline V gene sequence: CDR1 DFQATT, CDR2 SNEGSKA (reference sequence). The CDR3 DNA reads TGCAGTGTCTACAGCGGGGGAAAACAAGAGACCCAGTACTTC. It yields the protein CSVYSGGKQETQYF.

A few counts support this clonotype. V gene TRBV6-6 combines with J gene TRBJ1-6; D is ambiguous. This CDR3 is built from 13 residues. Trimming pared 4 bases from V and 5 bases from J, leaving 6 bases between. Germline assignment: CDR1 MNHNY and CDR2 SVGAGI (reference sequence). CDR3 coding DNA: TGTGCCAGCAGTTCTCAGCATAATTCACCCCTCCACTTT. The encoded protein is CASSSQHNSPLHF.

A few counts support this clonotype. The chain links TRBV20-1 to TRBJ2-7; TRBD1 is a possible D gene (7 bases). Germline loops: CDR1 DFQATT, CDR2 SNEGSKA (reference sequence). The CDR3 consists of 16 residues. V was trimmed by 3 bases and J by 5 bases, leaving 23 bases between them. CDR3 in DNA: TGCAGTGCTAGCCCCCTCTTGACAGGGAGGTTCCACGAGCAGTACTTC. This codes for CSASPLLTGRFHEQYF.

V and J are TRBV5-1 and TRBJ1-1; TRBD1 matches 7 bases. The CDR3 runs 14 residues. After removal of 3 bases from V and 5 bases from J, the junction contained 7 bases not matched to a gene. Germline assignment: CDR1 SGHRS and CDR2 YFSETQ. The DNA of the CDR3 is TGCGCCAGCAGCTCGCCGGGACAGCGGACTGAAGCTTTCTTT. It yields the protein CASSSPGQRTEAFF.

The sample holds one count of this clonotype. The V and J genes are TRBV2 and TRBJ2-5; 7 bases fit TRBD1. The V gene end was trimmed by 6 bases and the J gene end by 1 base; junction bases not matched to a gene: 8. Germline V gene data show CDR1 as SNHLY and CDR2 as FYNNEI. This CDR3 spans 15 amino acids. CDR3 region: CASRGSGGLQETQYF. The CDR3 DNA is TGTGCCAGCAGGGGATCAGGGGGTCTCCAAGAGACCCAGTACTTC.

This sequence joins TRBV27 and TRBJ2-1; possible D gene TRBD1, 5 bases. This CDR3 spans 15 amino acids. In germline, CDR1 is MNHEY, CDR2 SMNVEV (reference sequence). The V gene lost 7 bases and the J gene lost 1 base, with 14 bases spanning the gap. This CDR3 is CASTSEPGSYNEQFF. CDR3 nucleotides: TGTGCCAGCACTTCCGAACCAGGGTCCTACAATGAGCAGTTCTTC.

J is TRBJ2-1 and V is TRBV10-3, with 10 nucleotides matching TRBD2. With V trimmed by 0 bases and J by 6 bases, 14 bases remained unmatched. CDR1 ENHRY and CDR2 SYGVKD come from the germline V gene. The CDR3 contains 19 residues. DNA for the CDR3: TGTGCCATCAGTGAGTCGGGGGCTGATGGACTAGCGGACGGCAATGAGCAGTTCTTC. It yields the protein CAISESGADGLADGNEQFF.

This clonotype was counted a few times. The chain employs TRBV4-2 and TRBJ2-3, with D possibly matching TRBD1 (5 bases). Trimming pared 0 bases from V and 2 bases from J, leaving 18 bases between. The length of the CDR3 is 18 residues. Germline CDR1 and CDR2: LGHNA and YNFKEQ. The CDR3 region has the DNA TGTGCCAGCAGCCAAGACATCCCCCCTCGACAGAACACAGATACGCAGTATTTT. Protein sequence: CASSQDIPPRQNTDTQYF.

This clonotype appeared a few times. The chain joins TRBV9 to TRBJ2-3; either TRBD1 or TRBD2 may supply D (6 bases each). Trimming shortened V by 4 bases and J by 2 bases, and 17 bases separated the two germline ends. CDR3 size: 16 residues. Germline CDR1 reads SGDLS; CDR2 reads YYNGEE. The CDR3: CASSPEGGAITDTQYF. CDR3 nucleotides: TGTGCCAGCAGCCCAGAGGGGGGCGCGATCACAGATACGCAGTATTTT.

The chain combines TRBV6-2 or TRBV6-3 with TRBJ2-5, with a weak D call TRBD2 (5 bases). V dropped 0 bases and J dropped 7 bases, with 12 bases sitting between them. The germline V gene encodes CDR1 MNHEY and CDR2 SVGEGT. The CDR3 extends over 14 amino acids. CDR3 protein: CASSYSSRGTTQYF. As DNA, the CDR3 is TGTGCCAGCAGTTACTCGAGCCGGGGTACGACCCAGTACTTC.

Points on this clonotype: At one end, the junction sequence differs from germline, possibly due to a read error. V gene TRBV20-1 combines with J gene TRBJ1-2; 7 nucleotides align to TRBD1. Germline V gives CDR1 DFQATT, CDR2 SNEGSKA (reference sequence). The CDR3 covers 14 residues. CDR3 in amino acids: CSASPTGFNHGYTF. CDR3 DNA sequence: TGCAGTGCTAGTCCGACAGGGTTTAACCATGGCTACACCTTC.

The gene calls are TRBV20-1 and TRBJ2-7; possibly TRBD1 or TRBD2 for D (5 bases each). CDR3 length: 16 residues. Germline V gene lookup returns CDR1 DFQATT and CDR2 SNEGSKA (reference sequence). Between the trimmed V and J ends, which lost 3 bases and 5 bases, there was a span of 23 bases. CDR3: CSASDPSGTLPNEQYF. CDR3 nucleotides: TGCAGTGCTAGTGACCCTTCGGGGACGCTACCAAACGAGCAGTACTTC.

The chain combines TRBV20-1 with TRBJ2-1; D not certain. V was clipped by 3 bases and J by 8 bases, with 14 bases between them. CDR3 length equals 13 residues. Germline loops: CDR1 DFQATT, CDR2 SNEGSKA (reference sequence). The CDR3, as DNA: TGCAGTGCTAGCGATGGACCCATCGATGAGCAGTTCTTC. This codes for CSASDGPIDEQFF.

This chain joins TRBV5-1 and TRBJ2-1, with 7 bases that match TRBD2. The CDR3 is 14 amino acids. Germline V gene lookup returns CDR1 SGHRS and CDR2 YFSETQ. The V gene end was trimmed by 1 base and the J gene end by 7 bases; junction bases not matched to a gene: 5. The CDR3 loop is CASSLPLGGNEQFF. CDR3 nucleotide sequence: TGCGCCAGCAGCTTGCCCCTGGGGGGGAATGAGCAGTTCTTC.

The chain employs TRBV20-1 and TRBJ1-1, with TRBD1 matching 10 bases. CDR3 length: 12 residues. CDR1 is DFQATT, CDR2 SNEGSKA, per germline (reference sequence). Losses at the gene ends were 6 bases for V and 11 bases for J; bases not matched to a gene: 9. CDR3 coding DNA: TGCAGTGCGATCCATGACAGGGGGCGGGCTTTCTTT. Its translation is CSAIHDRGRAFF.

The J gene is TRBJ1-1, the V gene TRBV4-1; D is possibly TRBD1 (5 bases). V was cut by 3 bases and J by 0 bases, with 17 bases left in between. The CDR3 spans 17 residues. CDR1 MGHRA and CDR2 YSYEKL come from the germline V gene. This chain's CDR3 is CASSHLLGPRMNTEAFF. CDR3 DNA sequence: TGCGCCAGCAGCCACCTCCTGGGACCACGAATGAACACTGAAGCTTTCTTT.

This clonotype was found many times. The chain joins TRBV20-1 to TRBJ2-5; 9 positions match TRBD2. Germline trimming cut 5 bases from V and 5 bases from J; bases unmatched to any gene: 3. Germline V gene lookup returns CDR1 DFQATT and CDR2 SNEGSKA (reference sequence). The CDR3 is 12 residues long. DNA for the CDR3: TGCAGTGCTGACAGCGGGAGGGAGACCCAGTACTTC. Protein product: CSADSGRETQYF.

The chain carries TRBV6-1 and TRBJ1-1; TRBD1 matches at 7 bases. The CDR3 length is 18 residues. V lost 6 bases to trimming and J lost 2 bases; unmatched junction nucleotides: 18. Germline V gene sequence: CDR1 MNHNS, CDR2 SASEGT. The CDR3 reads CASSPPVLAGGENTEAFF. CDR3 nucleotide sequence: TGTGCCAGCAGCCCACCAGTCTTGGCAGGGGGAGAAAACACTGAAGCTTTCTTT.

V is TRBV27 and J is TRBJ2-1; 7 bases align to TRBD1. Trimming removed 5 bases from V and 2 bases from J; junction bases left unmatched: 6. The CDR3 has 15 residues. The germline V gene encodes CDR1 MNHEY and CDR2 SMNVEV (reference sequence). The CDR3 here is CASSVTGFAYNEQFF. The CDR3 DNA reads TGTGCCAGCAGTGTGACAGGGTTCGCCTACAATGAGCAGTTCTTC.

The J gene is TRBJ1-1, the V gene TRBV20-1; a possible D gene is TRBD1 (5 bases). CDR1 DFQATT and CDR2 SNEGSKA come from the germline V gene (reference sequence). Deletions cut 5 bases from V and 1 base from J, with 11 bases between. This CDR3 comprises 13 residues. The CDR3 protein is CSALGGSNTEAFF. In nucleotides, the CDR3 is TGCAGTGCTCTTGGGGGATCGAACACTGAAGCTTTCTTT.

This clonotype was counted between two and nine times. This sequence joins TRBV7-3 and TRBJ1-5; D gene uncertain. The germline V gene encodes CDR1 SGHTA and CDR2 FQGTGA. This CDR3 is 15 amino acids long. V lost 4 bases and J 2 bases, leaving 12 bases between the germline ends. CDR3 protein: CASSSGRGGNQPQHF. The CDR3 bases are TGTGCCAGCAGCTCAGGACGGGGAGGCAATCAGCCCCAGCATTTT.

The chain combines TRBV20-1 with TRBJ2-7, with D tentatively TRBD1 or TRBD2 (6 bases each). Germline values: CDR1 DFQATT, CDR2 SNEGSKA (reference sequence). There are 14 residues in the CDR3. V was cut by 8 bases and J by 4 bases, with 21 bases left in between. DNA for the CDR3: TGCAGTATTGGACCGGGGGCTCGTCTGTACGAGCAGTACTTC. Residues: CSIGPGARLYEQYF.

About this clonotype: A much larger clone is a single base away; this may be a read error. The gene calls are TRBV4-2 and TRBJ2-5; the D gene is possibly TRBD1 (6 bases). The J call may be incorrect, as the DNA end agrees better with TRBJ2-7. The CDR3 sequence is 15 residues long. Germline lookup yields CDR1 LGHNA and CDR2 YNFKEQ. The CDR3 DNA is TGTGCCAGCAGCCAAGGGGACATGTCGTCGTGCGAGCAGTACTTC. Translated, it gives CASSQGDMSSCEQYF.

This clonotype was counted at least ten times. V gene TRBV9 combines with J gene TRBJ2-3; D not resolved. Germline values: CDR1 SGDLS, CDR2 YYNGEE. The CDR3 has 15 residues. The ends were cut back, 2 bases at V and 1 base at J, with 11 bases in the middle. The DNA of the CDR3 is TGTGCCAGCAGCGTCGGCAGCCTAGGCACAGATACGCAGTATTTT. It is translated as CASSVGSLGTDTQYF.